The clone carrying this TCR beta chain appeared a single time. Its target is not known. Germline and junction disagree at one end, which may indicate a read error. Researchers ran the PCR with 60 Vbeta and 13 Jbeta primers. Sequenced by immunoSEQ multiplex PCR; TCRdb stores in-frame clones only, minus some. The sample gives fewer than 150,000 clones, around three quarters of which show up once; approximately 4.3% is in the top ten. The record originates from a study of cytomegalovirus exposure and HLA in healthy donors. General study findings and limits: A later analysis reported that several of the most significant clusters appeared to be linked to common viral pathogens, among them Epstein-Barr virus. In vitro work confirmed that a few CMV-associated chains recognize CMV antigens. Among TCR sequences, most were rare, though some public TCRs appeared in many donors.

The CMV serostatus of this donor was not recorded. The sequence derives from a man between 25 and 39 years old in good health. Input material: PBMCs.

Here the CDR3 reads CSSSPWGGGYNEQFF. The CDR3 DNA reads as TGTTCCAGCAGTCCCTGGGGGGGTGGTTACAATGAGCAGTTCTTC. The chain employs TRBV7-9 and TRBJ2-1; 7 bases fit TRBD2. The CDR3 length is 15 residues. Germline loops: CDR1 SEHNR, CDR2 FQNEAQ (reference sequence). Drawing the rest from reference TRBV7-9 and TRBJ2-1, the complete variable domain is DTGVSQNPRHKITKRGQNVTFRCDPISEHNRLYWYRQTLGQGPEFLTYFQNEAQLEKSRLLSDRFSAERPKGSFSTLEIQRTEQGDSAMYLCSSSPWGGGYNEQFFGPGTRLTVL.